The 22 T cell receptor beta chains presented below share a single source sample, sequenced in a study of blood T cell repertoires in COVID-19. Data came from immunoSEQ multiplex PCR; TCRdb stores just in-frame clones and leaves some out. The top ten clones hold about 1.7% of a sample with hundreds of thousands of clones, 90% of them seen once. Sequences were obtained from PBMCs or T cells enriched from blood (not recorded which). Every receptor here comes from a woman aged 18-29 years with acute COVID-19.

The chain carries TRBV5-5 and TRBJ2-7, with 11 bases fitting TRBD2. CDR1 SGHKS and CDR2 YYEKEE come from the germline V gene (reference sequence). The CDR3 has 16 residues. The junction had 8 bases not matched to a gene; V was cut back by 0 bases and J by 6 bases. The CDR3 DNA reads TGTGCCAGCAGCTTGGGACTAGCGGGAATGTTGGGCGAGCAGTACTTC. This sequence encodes CASSLGLAGMLGEQYF.

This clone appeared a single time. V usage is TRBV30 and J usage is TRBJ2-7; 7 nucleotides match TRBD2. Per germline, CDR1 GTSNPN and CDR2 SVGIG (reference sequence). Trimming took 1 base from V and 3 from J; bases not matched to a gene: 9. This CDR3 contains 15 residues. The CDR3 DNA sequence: TGTGCCTGGAGTGACCGCGGGAGAGGTCGCTACGAGCAGTACTTC. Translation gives CAWSDRGRGRYEQYF.

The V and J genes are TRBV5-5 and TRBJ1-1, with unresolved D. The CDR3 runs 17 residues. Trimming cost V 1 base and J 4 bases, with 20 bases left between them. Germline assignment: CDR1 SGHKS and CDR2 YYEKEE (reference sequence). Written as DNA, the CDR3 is TGTGCCAGCAGCTTGTGGGTTGGACTGGGCGTGGGCACTGAAGCTTTCTTT. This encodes CASSLWVGLGVGTEAFF.

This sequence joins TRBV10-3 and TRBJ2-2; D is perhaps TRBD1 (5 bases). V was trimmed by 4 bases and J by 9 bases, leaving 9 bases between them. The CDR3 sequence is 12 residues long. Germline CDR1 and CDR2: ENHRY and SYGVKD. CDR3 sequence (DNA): TGTGCCATCAGTGGACAGACCAGGGAGCTGTTTTTT. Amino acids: CAISGQTRELFF.

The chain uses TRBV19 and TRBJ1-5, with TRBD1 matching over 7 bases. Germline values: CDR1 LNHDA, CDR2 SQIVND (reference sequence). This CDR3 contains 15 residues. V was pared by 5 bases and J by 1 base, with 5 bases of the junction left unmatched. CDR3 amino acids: CASSSRTGSNQPQHF. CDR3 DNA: TGTGCCAGTAGTTCAAGGACAGGAAGCAATCAGCCCCAGCATTTT.

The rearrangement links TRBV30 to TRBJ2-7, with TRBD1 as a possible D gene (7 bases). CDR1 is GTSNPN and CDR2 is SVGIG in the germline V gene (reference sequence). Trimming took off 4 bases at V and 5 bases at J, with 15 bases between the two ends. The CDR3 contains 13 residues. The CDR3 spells CAWTGGRGDEQYF. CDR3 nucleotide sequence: TGTGCCTGGACTGGTGGCAGGGGGGACGAGCAGTACTTC.

The CDR3 DNA reads as TGTGCCAGCAGCCCAGGGGGGCGGAATCAGCCCCAGCATTTT. Translated, it gives CASSPGGRNQPQHF. This chain uses TRBV25-1 with TRBJ1-5; 7 positions agree with TRBD1. The CDR3 sequence is 14 residues long. Trimming removed 6 bases from V and 4 bases from J; junction bases left unmatched: 6. Germline-derived CDR1 and CDR2 are MGHDK and SYGVNS.

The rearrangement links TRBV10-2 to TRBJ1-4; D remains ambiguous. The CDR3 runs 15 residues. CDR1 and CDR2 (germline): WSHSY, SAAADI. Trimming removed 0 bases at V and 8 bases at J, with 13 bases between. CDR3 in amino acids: CASSESVGRGEKLFF. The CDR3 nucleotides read TGCGCCAGCAGTGAGTCTGTGGGGAGAGGGGAAAAACTGTTTTTT.

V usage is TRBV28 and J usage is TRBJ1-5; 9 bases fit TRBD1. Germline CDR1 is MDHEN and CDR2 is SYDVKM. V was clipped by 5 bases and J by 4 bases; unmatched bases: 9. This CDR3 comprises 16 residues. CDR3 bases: TGTGCCAGCAGTACCTCGGACAGGGGAGGGAATCAGCCCCAGCATTTT. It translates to CASSTSDRGGNQPQHF.

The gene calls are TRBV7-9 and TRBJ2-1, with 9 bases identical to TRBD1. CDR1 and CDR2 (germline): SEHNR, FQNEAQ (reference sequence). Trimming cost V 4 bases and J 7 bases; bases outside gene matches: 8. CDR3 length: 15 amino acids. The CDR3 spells CASSSYPGQGNEQFF. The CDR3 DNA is TGTGCCAGCAGCTCCTACCCGGGACAGGGAAATGAGCAGTTCTTC.

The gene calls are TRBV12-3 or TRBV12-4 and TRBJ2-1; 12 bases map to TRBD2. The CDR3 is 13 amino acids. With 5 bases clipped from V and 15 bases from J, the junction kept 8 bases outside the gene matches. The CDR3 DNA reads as TGTGCCAGCAGTGATCTAGCGGGAGGGCGCCCGTTCTTC. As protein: CASSDLAGGRPFF.

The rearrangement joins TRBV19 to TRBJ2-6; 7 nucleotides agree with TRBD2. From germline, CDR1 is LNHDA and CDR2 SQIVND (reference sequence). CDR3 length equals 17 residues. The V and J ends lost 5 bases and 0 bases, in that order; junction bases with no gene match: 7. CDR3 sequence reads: CASSALSGDSGANVLTF. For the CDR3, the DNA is TGTGCCAGTAGTGCACTAAGCGGGGACTCTGGGGCCAACGTCCTGACTTTC.

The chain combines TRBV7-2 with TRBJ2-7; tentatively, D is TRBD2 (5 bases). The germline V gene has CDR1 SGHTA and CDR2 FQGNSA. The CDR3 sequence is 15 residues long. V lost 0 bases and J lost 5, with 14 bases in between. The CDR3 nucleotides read TGTGCCAGCAGCTTAGCACACGTTGTTAGCGACGAGCAGTACTTC. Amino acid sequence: CASSLAHVVSDEQYF.

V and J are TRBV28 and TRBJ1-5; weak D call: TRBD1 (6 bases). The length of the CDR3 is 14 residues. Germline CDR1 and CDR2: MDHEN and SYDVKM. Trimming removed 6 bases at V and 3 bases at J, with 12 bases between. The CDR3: CASSLAGANQPQHF. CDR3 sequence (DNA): TGTGCCAGCAGCCTCGCGGGGGCCAATCAGCCCCAGCATTTT.

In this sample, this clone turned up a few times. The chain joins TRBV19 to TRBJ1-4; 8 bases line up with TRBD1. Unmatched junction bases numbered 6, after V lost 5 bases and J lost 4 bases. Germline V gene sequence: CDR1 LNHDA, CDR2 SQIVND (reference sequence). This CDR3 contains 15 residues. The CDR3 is CASSARDRINEKLFF. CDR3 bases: TGTGCCAGTAGTGCGCGGGACAGGATTAATGAAAAACTGTTTTTT.

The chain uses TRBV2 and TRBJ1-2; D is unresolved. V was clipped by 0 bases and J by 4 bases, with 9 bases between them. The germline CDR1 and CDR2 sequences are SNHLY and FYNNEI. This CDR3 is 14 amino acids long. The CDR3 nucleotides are TGTGCCAGCAGTGAAGCTGGTCAGTTCTATGGCTACACCTTC. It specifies CASSEAGQFYGYTF.

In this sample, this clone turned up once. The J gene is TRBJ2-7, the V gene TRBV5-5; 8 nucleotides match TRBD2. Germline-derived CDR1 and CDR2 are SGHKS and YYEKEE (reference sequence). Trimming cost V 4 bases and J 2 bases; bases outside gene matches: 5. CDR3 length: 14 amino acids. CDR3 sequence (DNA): TGTGCCAGCAGCCTACTAGCGGTTCCCTACGAGCAGTACTTC. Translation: CASSLLAVPYEQYF.

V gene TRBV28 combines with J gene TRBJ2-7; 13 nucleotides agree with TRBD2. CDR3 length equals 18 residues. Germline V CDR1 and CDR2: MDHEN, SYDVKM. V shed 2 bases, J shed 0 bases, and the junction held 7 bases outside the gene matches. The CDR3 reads CASSLSLLAGGSSYEQYF. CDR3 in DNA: TGTGCCAGCAGTTTAAGCCTACTAGCGGGAGGGAGCTCCTACGAGCAGTACTTC.

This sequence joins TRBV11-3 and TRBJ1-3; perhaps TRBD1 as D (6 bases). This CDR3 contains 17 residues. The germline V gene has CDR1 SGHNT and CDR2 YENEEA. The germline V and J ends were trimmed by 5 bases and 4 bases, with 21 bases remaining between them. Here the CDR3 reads CASSVPTTGTPGNTIYF. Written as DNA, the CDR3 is TGTGCCAGCAGCGTACCTACTACCGGGACACCGGGAAACACCATATATTTT.

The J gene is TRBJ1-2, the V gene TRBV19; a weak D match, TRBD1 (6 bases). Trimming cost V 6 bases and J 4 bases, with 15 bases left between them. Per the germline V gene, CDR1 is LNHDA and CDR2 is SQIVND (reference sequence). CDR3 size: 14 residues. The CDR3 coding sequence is TGTGCCAGTAGGCAGGGGTCCAACCTCTATGGCTACACCTTC. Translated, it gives CASRQGSNLYGYTF.

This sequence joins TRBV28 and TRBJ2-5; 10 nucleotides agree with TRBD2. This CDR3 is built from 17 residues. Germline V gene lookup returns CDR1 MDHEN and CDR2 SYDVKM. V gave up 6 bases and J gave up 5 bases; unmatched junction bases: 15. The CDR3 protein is CASRRGGSSGSRETQYF. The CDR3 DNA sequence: TGTGCCAGCAGAAGGGGTGGTTCTAGCGGGAGTCGGGAGACCCAGTACTTC.

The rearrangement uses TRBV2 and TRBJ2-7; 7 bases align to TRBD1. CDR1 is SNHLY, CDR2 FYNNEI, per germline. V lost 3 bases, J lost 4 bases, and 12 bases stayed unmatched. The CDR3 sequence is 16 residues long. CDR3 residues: CASSDSFSNRGYEQYF. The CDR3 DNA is TGTGCCAGCAGTGACAGTTTCTCGAACAGGGGATACGAGCAGTACTTC.